This is a list of T cell receptor beta chains from one sample in a study of blood T cell repertoires in COVID-19. The protocol was immunoSEQ multiplex PCR, while the TCRdb copy is restricted to in-frame clones and leaves out a portion. The sample records about 84,000 clones, nearly 95% being singletons. Sequencing was performed on peripheral blood. These receptors all stem from a human donor with active COVID-19. The donor label of this sample is uncertain. Both conserved end residues are part of each CDR3. A D gene is named only where the DNA matches it firmly. Clone size is shown for a subset of rows, as once, few, many or a class of expanded clone.

clone_size d_call j_call v_call cdr3_aa cdr3_nt
. . TRBJ1-6 TRBV7-2 CASSPPGYNSPLHF TGTGCCAGCAGCCCCCCAGGCTATAATTCACCCCTCCACTTT
. TRBD2 TRBJ2-3 TRBV2 CASSDRGGGTQYF TGTGCCAGCAGTGATCGCGGGGGAGGTACGCAGTATTTT
few . TRBJ2-7 TRBV7-8 CASSFQGEQYF TGTGCCAGCAGCTTTCAGGGAGAGCAGTACTTC
. . TRBJ2-3 TRBV18 CASSPNSGDTQYF TGTGCCAGCTCACCAAACTCGGGAGATACGCAGTATTTT
once TRBD2 TRBJ2-5 TRBV11-3 CASSPRSGGDSETQYF TGTGCCAGCAGCCCTCGAAGCGGGGGGGATTCGGAGACCCAGTACTTC
. . TRBJ1-5 TRBV27 CASSPLPGSNQPQHF TGTGCCAGCAGCCCACTCCCAGGGAGCAATCAGCCCCAGCATTTT
. . TRBJ2-3 TRBV2 CASSEAGLGGSTQYF TGTGCCAGCAGTGAAGCTGGGCTCGGTGGGTCGACGCAGTATTTT
. TRBD1 TRBJ2-2 TRBV11-3 CASSSPNGRGPSVTGELFF TGTGCCAGCAGCTCCCCAAACGGCAGGGGGCCCTCGGTCACCGGGGAGCTGTTTTTT
. TRBD1 TRBJ2-7 TRBV5-1 CASSPGQGAAAYEQYF TGCGCCAGCAGCCCCGGACAGGGGGCGGCGGCCTACGAGCAGTACTTC
. . TRBJ1-2 TRBV6-1 CASSEAAGPRGYTF TGTGCCAGCAGTGAAGCGGCGGGGCCAAGGGGCTACACCTTC
. TRBD1 TRBJ2-7 TRBV5-1 CASSLRTGEHEQYF TGCGCCAGCAGCTTGAGGACAGGGGAGCACGAGCAGTACTTC
. TRBD1 TRBJ1-5 TRBV27 CASSVDRNQPQHF TGTGCCAGCAGTGTGGACAGGAATCAGCCCCAGCATTTT
. . TRBJ2-2 TRBV6-5 CASSRTVNTGELFF TGTGCCAGCAGCCGTACAGTTAACACCGGGGAGCTGTTTTTT
. TRBD1 TRBJ2-3 TRBV6-6 CASSSLGGVYPDTQYF TGTGCCAGCAGTAGCCTAGGGGGCGTGTATCCCGATACGCAGTATTTT
once TRBD2 TRBJ2-1 TRBV3-1/TRBV3-2 CASSLTSGGASEQFF TGTGCCAGCAGCCTAACTAGCGGGGGGGCCAGTGAGCAGTTCTTC
. TRBD2 TRBJ2-7 TRBV4-1 CASSQDRPTVLAGMADEQYF TGCGCCAGCAGCCAAGATCGACCGACAGTACTAGCGGGAATGGCGGACGAGCAGTACTTC
. . TRBJ2-7 TRBV20-1 CSASLPHRASYEQYF TGCAGTGCTAGTCTACCCCACAGGGCCTCCTACGAGCAGTACTTC
. TRBD2 TRBJ2-4 TRBV25-1 CASSAGTSGRGAKNIQYF TGTGCCAGCAGTGCTGGGACTAGCGGGAGAGGGGCCAAAAACATTCAGTACTTC
. . TRBJ2-1 TRBV7-7 CASSGRDRPNEQFF TGTGCTAGCAGCGGACGAGACAGGCCGAATGAGCAGTTCTTC
. . TRBJ1-2 TRBV5-1 CASSATTYGYTF TGCGCCAGCAGCGCGACAACTTATGGCTACACCTTC
. TRBD1 TRBJ2-1 TRBV4-1 CASSQAKGQGNNEQFF TGCGCCAGCAGCCAAGCCAAAGGACAGGGAAACAATGAGCAGTTCTTC
. . TRBJ1-1 TRBV28 CASTYFRQVNTEAFF TGTGCCAGCACCTACTTTCGGCAGGTTAACACTGAAGCTTTCTTT
. TRBD1 TRBJ2-3 TRBV18 CASSPGRDRAPDTQYF TGTGCCAGCTCACCAGGCCGTGACAGGGCGCCAGATACGCAGTATTTT
. . TRBJ1-1 TRBV7-8 CASSLLSPNAEAFF TGTGCCAGCAGCTTGTTGTCGCCTAACGCTGAAGCTTTCTTT
. TRBD1 TRBJ1-5 TRBV28 CASSRQGARFQPQHF TGTGCCAGCAGTCGACAGGGGGCAAGGTTTCAGCCCCAGCATTTT
. TRBD1 TRBJ2-3 TRBV24-1 CATSETGLGDTQYF TGTGCCACCAGTGAGACAGGGTTGGGAGATACGCAGTATTTT
. TRBD1 TRBJ1-1 TRBV7-2 CASSLFVQGATEAFF TGTGCCAGCAGCTTATTTGTACAGGGGGCCACTGAAGCTTTCTTT
. TRBD2 TRBJ2-2 TRBV9 CASRRTGGTGELFF TGTGCCAGCCGGCGTACCGGGGGGACCGGGGAGCTGTTTTTT
. . TRBJ1-5 TRBV7-2 CASSLGAGGNQPQHF TGTGCCAGCAGCTTGGGGGCGGGGGGCAATCAGCCCCAGCATTTT
. . TRBJ1-1 TRBV28 CASSPPGVFVTNTEAFF TGTGCCAGCAGTCCCCCAGGGGTTTTCGTGACGAACACTGAAGCTTTCTTT
. TRBD2 TRBJ2-1 TRBV9 CASSVDLLTSVNNEQFF TGTGCCAGCAGCGTAGATCTCCTGACTAGCGTAAACAATGAGCAGTTCTTC
. TRBD1 TRBJ2-2 TRBV3-1/TRBV3-2 CASSLRTGKNTGELFF TGTGCCAGCAGCCTCAGGACAGGGAAGAACACCGGGGAGCTGTTTTTT
. TRBD2 TRBJ2-5 TRBV2 CASSLGLGKETQYF TGTGCCAGCAGTCTGGGACTAGGAAAAGAGACCCAGTACTTC
. . TRBJ1-6 TRBV3-1/TRBV3-2 CASSQDYSGNSPLHF TGTGCCAGCAGCCAAGACTACAGCGGAAATTCACCCCTCCACTTT
. TRBD1 TRBJ1-5 TRBV6-5 CASKWTGVSDQPQHF TGTGCCAGCAAGTGGACAGGGGTTTCGGATCAGCCCCAGCATTTT
. . TRBJ1-1 TRBV7-9 CASSLALGGSEAFF TGTGCCAGCAGCTTAGCGCTCGGGGGATCTGAAGCTTTCTTT
. TRBD2 TRBJ2-1 TRBV7-2 CASSFSGGPYNEQFF TGTGCCAGCAGCTTTAGCGGGGGCCCATACAATGAGCAGTTCTTC
. . TRBJ1-2 TRBV3-1/TRBV3-2 CASSSGAGYTF TGTGCCAGCAGCTCAGGGGCTGGCTACACCTTC
. . TRBJ1-1 TRBV28 CASSLFFRVTEAFF TGTGCCAGCAGTTTATTTTTCAGGGTCACTGAAGCTTTCTTT
once TRBD2 TRBJ2-7 TRBV7-8 CASSFYSGVDNEQYF TGTGCCAGCAGCTTCTATAGCGGGGTTGATAACGAGCAGTACTTC
. . TRBJ1-1 TRBV19 CASSKHDRNTEAFF TGTGCCAGTAGTAAACACGACAGGAACACTGAAGCTTTCTTT
. TRBD2 TRBJ2-7 TRBV5-1 CATQVGGGPTYEQYF TGCGCCACCCAGGTTGGCGGGGGACCGACCTACGAGCAGTACTTC